This T cell receptor (beta chain) was sequenced for a study of T-cell memory formation after mild COVID-19. As for this clonotype: Its antigen is currently unknown.

CDR3 length equals 14 residues. The V end lost 0 bases, the J end lost 6 bases, and 11 bases lay between the germline ends. CDR1 is MNHEY, CDR2 SVGAGI, per germline. Study-level points and caveats: Some responding clones appeared in pre-infection memory, suggesting cross-reactive memory joined. CD4+ contracting clones were mainly CM and EM; CD8+ ones, EMRA.

5'RACE primed at constant segments yielded TCR alpha and TCR beta cDNA libraries bearing sample barcodes and UMIs. TCRdb redid the calling of the 5' RACE reads with MiXCR, one entry per CDR3 protein. Here the sample spans tens of thousands of distinct CDR3 sequences, about 12% being singletons. The source of this sequence is an adult woman who had mild COVID-19 (a few samples of this study predate the infection). Cell type and time point are not known. The rearrangement joins TRBV6-5 to TRBJ1-1; no definite D call. The sequenced material came from PBMCs or a T cell subset sorted from them (not recorded which). The CDR3 loop is CASSYSEGSPEAFF. The CDR3 region has the DNA TGTGCCAGCAGTTACTCGGAAGGATCCCCTGAAGCTTTCTTT.